This TCR beta chain came from a study of OX40 agonist ivuxolimab in advanced cancers. Study-wide context: Ivuxolimab, which targeted the costimulatory receptor OX40 (CD134), was an agonistic, fully human IgG2 monoclonal antibody. Patients were allowed to have had prior anti-PD-1, anti-PD-L1 or anti-CTLA-4 therapy, and approximately 40% of the dose-escalation patients had previously received checkpoint inhibitors. The monotherapy dose-escalation portion (N of about 47 patients) of the phase I ivuxolimab trial is reported in the paper. Among the roughly 54 dose-escalation patients, around 19 had hepatocellular carcinoma, around 15 melanoma, 9 renal cell carcinoma and 9 head and neck cancer. The point of sequencing TCRbeta in the periphery was to test whether ivuxolimab changed TCR sequence diversity and drove clonal T-cell expansion. Partial responses occurred in three dose-escalation patients, of whom one had hepatocellular carcinoma and two had cutaneous melanoma. In the dose-escalation cohort, 70% to 85% of patients were male, and the mean age was roughly 60 years, with a range of about 23 to 90. Intravenous ivuxolimab was administered to patients every 2 weeks at six dose levels: 0.01, 0.1, 0.3, 1.5, 3 and 10 mg/kg. On the study overall, not on this receptor specifically: The antigen specificity of the peripheral T cells that underwent clonal expansion was not determined. Low levels of normalized T-cell clonal expansion were also seen in some patients who did not respond. Clonal expansion of both CD4+ and CD8+ blood T cells was observed from baseline to week 6 at doses 0.1 to 3.0 mg/kg. In the 0.1-3.0 mg/kg groups, partial responders had among the lowest normalized peripheral clonal expansion, particularly in CD8+ T cells. After ivuxolimab, expanded clones were on average more numerous among CD8+ T cells than among CD4+ T cells.

CDR1 SGHVS and CDR2 FQNEAQ were looked up in the germline V gene. Between the V and J ends, shortened by 6 bases and 7 bases respectively, the junction contains 16 bases. The CDR3 numbers 15 residues from cysteine through phenylalanine. Only the CDR3 region is kept as DNA, spanning 45 bases read in frame from base 1. The trial excluded patients who had a history of autoimmune disease or were on systemic immunosuppression. Peripheral blood for TCR sequencing was collected from all dose cohorts at baseline, on cycle 4 day 1, and on cycle 7 day 1. Samples were obtained from an open-label, multicenter, first-in-human phase I dose-escalation trial of ivuxolimab. Adults with locally advanced or metastatic melanoma, renal cell, hepatocellular, or head and neck squamous cell carcinoma were enrolled in the trial. CD4+ and CD8+ T cells were sorted separately from peripheral blood before TCR sequencing. This clone has a handful of counts. Its antigen is unknown. No qualities accompany the bases; no much larger clone lies one base away.

Genomic DNA was isolated from the sorted cells so that the TCRbeta CDR3 region could be sequenced. The immunoSEQ Assay was used to sequence the TCRbeta CDR3 regions. Not all clones reach the TCRdb copy of this immuneACCESS table, which keeps in-frame sequences only. Checked studies attribute under half of the gap to unresolved V genes and leave the rest unexplained. The sample includes 1,500 to 2,000 clones, with around 70% observed a single time. Jointly, the top ten make up 37% of the sample. Recombination connected TRBV7-8 to TRBJ1-6; TRBD1 is perhaps the D gene, given 6 matching bases. The material sequenced was CD4+ or CD8+ T cells sorted from blood, taken in a trial of the OX40 agonist ivuxolimab. The sequence was obtained from an adult with an advanced solid tumor such as melanoma, head and neck, liver or kidney cancer. Here the CDR3 is given as CASRPGTGTNSPLHF. DNA sequence: TGTGCCAGCAGACCAGGGACGGGGACAAATTCACCCCTCCACTTT.